Shown below are 23 T cell receptor beta chains from a single sample sequenced in a study of T cells in Graves' hyperthyroidism and ophthalmopathy. The CDR3 regions of TCR beta were amplified from RNA transcripts. The TCR CDR3 first-round RT-PCR relied on the HTBI primer set. TCRdb passed the multiplex PCR reads through MiXCR, listing each CDR3 protein once. The profile shows some 460,000 distinct CDR3 sequences, 15% to 18% of them singletons. Material for sequencing was blood. These receptors came from a woman aged 18-30 years with Graves' hyperthyroidism.

The chain recombines TRBV2 with TRBJ2-2; TRBD2 agrees at 13 bases. V dropped 8 bases and J dropped 6; count of bases not matched to a gene: 3. Germline V gene lookup returns CDR1 SNHLY and CDR2 FYNNEI. The CDR3 runs to 14 residues. CDR3 residues: CASGGLAGAGELFF. DNA for the CDR3: TGTGCCAGCGGTGGACTAGCGGGAGCCGGGGAGCTGTTTTTT. Supplemented by reference TRBV2 and TRBJ2-2, the full variable domain reads EPEVTQTPSHQVTQMGQEVILRCVPISNHLYFYWYRQILGQKVEFLVSFYNNEISEKSEIFDDQFSVERPDGSNFTLKIRSTKLEDSAMYFCASGGLAGAGELFFGEGSRLTVL.

This clonotype was observed a few times. The chain carries TRBV6-1 and TRBJ2-7, with no clear D. The germline V gene has CDR1 MNHNS and CDR2 SASEGT. The CDR3 is 13 residues long. The V and J ends lost 6 bases and 2 bases respectively, with 11 bases between them. The DNA of the CDR3 is TGTGCCAGCAGCGTAAGGTTCCCCTACGAGCAGTACTTC. Its protein product is CASSVRFPYEQYF.

V and J are TRBV6-2 or TRBV6-3 and TRBJ1-5; D ambiguous. Trimming took off 2 bases at V and 8 bases at J, with 13 bases between the two ends. The CDR3 covers 14 residues. CDR1 and CDR2 (germline): MNHEY, SVGEGT. The CDR3 sequence is CASSYGSESEPQHF. CDR3 nucleotides: TGTGCCAGCAGTTACGGTTCGGAGTCGGAGCCCCAGCATTTT.

This clonotype was detected ten times or more. This chain uses TRBV28 with TRBJ2-6, with D possibly matching TRBD1 (5 bases). V was pared by 9 bases and J by 0 bases, with 15 bases between. Germline V gives CDR1 MDHEN, CDR2 SYDVKM. CDR3 length equals 16 residues. CDR3 sequence reads: CASGVRATSGANVLTF. The CDR3 nucleotides read TGTGCCAGTGGGGTCAGGGCGACCTCTGGGGCCAACGTCCTGACTTTC. The whole variable domain, remainder taken from reference TRBV28 and TRBJ2-6, is DVKVTQSSRYLVKRTGEKVFLECVQDMDHENMFWYRQDPGLGLRLIYFSYDVKMKEKGDIPEGYSVSREKKERFSLILESASTNQTSMYLCASGVRATSGANVLTFGAGSRLTVL.

Points on this clonotype: One end of the junction fails to match germline, which may point to a read error. The chain uses TRBV10-3 and TRBJ1-4; possible D gene TRBD1, 6 bases. The V gene's germline CDR1 is ENHRY and CDR2 SYGVKD. This CDR3 is 13 amino acids long. CDR3 sequence: CAIGQGSNEKLLF. In DNA form, the CDR3 reads TGTGCCATCGGTCAGGGGTCTAATGAAAAACTGCTTTTT.

This chain connects TRBV7-9 to TRBJ2-7; TRBD2 aligns across 10 bases. With V trimmed by 6 bases and J by 3 bases, 11 bases remained unmatched. Per germline, CDR1 SEHNR and CDR2 FQNEAQ (reference sequence). The CDR3 runs 16 residues. This chain's CDR3 is CASSSPLAGDFYEQYF. CDR3 nucleotides: TGTGCCAGCAGTTCGCCTCTAGCGGGAGACTTCTACGAGCAGTACTTC.

This clonotype showed up just a few times. This chain uses TRBV29-1 with TRBJ1-5; tentative D call: TRBD1 (5 bases). Germline lookup yields CDR1 SQVTM and CDR2 ANQGSEA. The CDR3 is 13 residues long. The V end lost 6 bases, the J end lost 8 bases, and 17 bases lay between the germline ends. CDR3 sequence reads: CSVRNHPREPQHF. CDR3 coding DNA: TGCAGCGTGCGAAATCACCCCAGGGAGCCCCAGCATTTT.

Many counts were recorded for this clonotype. The genes are TRBV6-1 and TRBJ1-6, with 7 bases aligning to TRBD1. Trimming took 3 bases from V and 7 from J; bases not matched to a gene: 6. The CDR3 spans 15 residues. Germline CDR1 is MNHNS and CDR2 is SASEGT. CDR3: CASSDTDRVNSPLHF. For the CDR3, the DNA is TGTGCCAGCAGTGATACTGACAGGGTCAATTCACCCCTCCACTTT.

This clonotype was detected many times. V usage is TRBV11-1 and J usage is TRBJ2-1; tentatively, D is TRBD2 (5 bases). In germline, CDR1 is SGHAT, CDR2 FQDESV (reference sequence). V shed 5 bases and J shed 8 bases, with 25 bases lying between them. The CDR3 is 17 residues long. The CDR3 DNA reads TGTGCCAGCAGCCCCGTCTGGGGAGTGGATCTTAGGGATGAGCAGTTCTTC. This gives the protein CASSPVWGVDLRDEQFF.

The gene calls are TRBV7-6 and TRBJ2-2; 7 bases agree with TRBD2. This CDR3 is 16 amino acids long. Germline V gene sequence: CDR1 SGHVS, CDR2 FNYEAQ. V gave up 3 bases and J gave up 0 bases; unmatched junction bases: 4. The CDR3 protein is CASSFLAETNTGELFF. As DNA, the CDR3 is TGTGCCAGCAGCTTCCTAGCGGAGACGAACACCGGGGAGCTGTTTTTT.

Details on this clonotype: Germline is not matched at one junction end, which may reflect a read error. The chain uses TRBV5-1 and TRBJ2-5, with 8 bases aligning to TRBD2. Germline V lookup: CDR1 SGHRS, CDR2 YFSETQ. The CDR3 spans 17 residues. The CDR3 DNA follows: TGTGCCAGCAGCCGAGGGGTTATCCCCGGGGGGGGAGAGACCCAGTACTTC. Encoded protein: CASSRGVIPGGGETQYF.

This clonotype has a handful of counts. V usage is TRBV6-1 and J usage is TRBJ1-5; a weak D match, TRBD1 (6 bases). CDR1 is MNHNS, CDR2 SASEGT, per germline. The CDR3 contains 16 residues. V lost 6 bases, J lost 1 base, and 16 bases lay in between. The CDR3 DNA follows: TGTGCCAGCAGCTCACGGGGGGGGGCAAGCAATCAGCCCCAGCATTTT. This encodes CASSSRGGASNQPQHF.

This clonotype was observed at least ten times. V gene TRBV20-1 combines with J gene TRBJ2-7, with unresolved D. This CDR3 region has 11 residues. CDR1 DFQATT and CDR2 SNEGSKA come from the germline V gene (reference sequence). Trimming took off 6 bases at V and 3 bases at J, with 9 bases between the two ends. DNA of the CDR3: TGCAGTGCCCCGGGCCGCTACGAGCAGTACTTC. Amino acids: CSAPGRYEQYF.

J is TRBJ2-1 and V is TRBV5-1; 10 bases line up with TRBD2. J was trimmed by 9 bases and V by 0 bases; bases with no gene match: 12. Germline V CDR1 and CDR2: SGHRS, YFSETQ. The CDR3 is 17 amino acids. CDR3 protein: CASSLGAGGEYKPEQFF. CDR3 DNA: TGCGCCAGCAGCTTGGGAGCGGGAGGGGAGTACAAGCCTGAGCAGTTCTTC.

This clonotype was found many times. J is TRBJ1-1 and V is TRBV3-1, with D possibly TRBD1 on 5 matching bases. This CDR3 has 13 residues. Trimming cost V 5 bases and J 5 bases, with 12 bases left between them. Germline CDR1 LGHDT, CDR2 YNNKEL (reference sequence). The CDR3 loop reads CASSYTDRTEAFF. The CDR3 DNA reads as TGTGCCAGCAGCTACACCGACAGAACTGAAGCTTTCTTT.

The J gene is TRBJ1-1, the V gene TRBV11-2, with TRBD1 as a possible D gene (5 bases). This CDR3 has 13 residues. Trimming pared 8 bases from V and 4 bases from J, leaving 14 bases between. In germline, CDR1 is SGHAT, CDR2 FQNNGV. This CDR3 reads CASCRATGTEAFF. Written as DNA, the CDR3 is TGTGCCAGCTGCAGGGCCACGGGCACTGAAGCTTTCTTT. Filled out from reference TRBV11-2 and TRBJ1-1, the complete variable domain reads EAGVAQSPRYKIIEKRQSVAFWCNPISGHATLYWYQQILGQGPKLLIQFQNNGVVDDSQLPKDRFSAERLKGVDSTLKIQPAKLEDSAVYLCASCRATGTEAFFGQGTRLTVV.

The chain joins TRBV19 to TRBJ1-6; tentatively, D is TRBD1 (6 bases). The ends were cut back, 4 bases at V and 8 bases at J, with 15 bases in the middle. CDR1 is LNHDA and CDR2 is SQIVND in the germline V gene (reference sequence). This CDR3 comprises 15 residues. CDR3 residues: CASSNIGQIYSPLHF. As DNA, the CDR3 is TGTGCCAGTAGTAACATCGGACAGATCTATTCACCCCTCCACTTT. The whole variable domain, filled in from reference TRBV19 and TRBJ1-6, reads DGGITQSPKYLFRKEGQNVTLSCEQNLNHDAMYWYRQDPGQGLRLIYYSQIVNDFQKGDIAEGYSVSREKKESFPLTVTSAQKNPTAFYLCASSNIGQIYSPLHFGNGTRLTVT.

This clonotype was detected only a few times. V gene TRBV3-1 combines with J gene TRBJ2-3, with 8 bases aligning to TRBD2. The CDR3 has 16 residues. V lost 0 bases, J lost 2 bases, and 4 bases stayed unmatched. Looked up from germline, CDR1 is LGHDT and CDR2 is YNNKEL (reference sequence). The CDR3 reads CASSQDPAGVTDTQYF. DNA of the CDR3: TGTGCCAGCAGCCAAGATCCAGCGGGGGTCACAGATACGCAGTATTTT.

This clonotype was observed a handful of times. The chain uses TRBV30 and TRBJ1-1; TRBD1 agrees at 10 bases. J gave up 0 bases and V 2 bases, and 6 bases lay outside the gene matches. Germline V gene data show CDR1 as GTSNPN and CDR2 as SVGIG (reference sequence). The CDR3 extends over 16 amino acids. CDR3 bases: TGTGCCTGGAGTATAACCGACAGGGGGCTGAACACTGAAGCTTTCTTT. Residues: CAWSITDRGLNTEAFF.

This clonotype was detected ten times or more. The gene calls are TRBV13 and TRBJ1-1, with a tentative D call TRBD1 (5 bases). The CDR3 totals 15 residues. V lost 5 bases and J lost 3, with 16 bases in between. Germline values: CDR1 PRHDT, CDR2 FYEKMQ (reference sequence). CDR3 amino acids: CASSPGLNGHTEAFF. In DNA form, the CDR3 reads TGTGCCAGCAGCCCAGGGTTAAACGGGCACACTGAAGCTTTCTTT.

A few counts support this clonotype. The genes are TRBV10-3 and TRBJ1-1, with TRBD1 as a possible D gene (5 bases). Looked up from germline, CDR1 is ENHRY and CDR2 is SYGVKD. The length of the CDR3 is 14 residues. Deletions cut 5 bases from V and 0 bases from J, with 10 bases between. CDR3 amino acids: CAISKQELNTEAFF. CDR3 nucleotide sequence: TGTGCCATCAGTAAACAGGAATTGAACACTGAAGCTTTCTTT.

Note on this clonotype: This may stem from a read error, because a much larger clone lies one nucleotide away. The V gene is TRBV10-3, the J gene TRBJ1-4; TRBD1 agrees at 8 bases. Germline CDR1 ENHRY, CDR2 SYGVKD. CDR3 length: 15 amino acids. The junction had 9 bases not matched to a gene; V was cut back by 2 bases and J by 10 bases. The CDR3 DNA follows: TGTGCCATCAGTGAGCGGGCAGGGGGCGTGGGAAAACTGTTTTTT. Encoded protein: CAISERAGGVGKLFF.

J is TRBJ1-2 and V is TRBV25-1; D is uncertain. This CDR3 region has 12 residues. V was pared by 4 bases and J by 7 bases, with 10 bases between. Germline V CDR1 and CDR2: MGHDK, SYGVNS. CDR3 DNA sequence: TGTGCCAGCAGTGGGCCCCCCTCTGGCTACACCTTC. It specifies CASSGPPSGYTF.